This TCR beta chain was recovered during a study of shared clonotypes between healthy human individuals. On this clone itself: The antigen remains unidentified.

The sorted-subset replicate PCRs were given around 200 ng DNA, which is 30,000 or so T cell genomes. Sequencing was performed with immunoSEQ multiplex PCR; in TCRdb, only in-frame clones are kept and a portion is missing. The sample includes about 380,000 clones, 96% of them seen just once. Overall study findings and caveats: Sorted-subset sequencing, rarefaction showed, was incomplete despite large depth. Non-shared clonotypes had lower generation probabilities than clonotypes shared by all four sorted-subset donors.

Sequenced input: memory CD8+ T cells sorted from blood. Subset meaning: CD45RO+ cells pooled with CCR7-negative TemRA cells. The origin of this receptor is a man aged 30 to 45 in good health.

As DNA, the CDR3 is TGTGCCAGCAGCTTAGATCCAGGCCCCTCGTATGGCTACACCTTC. It is translated as CASSLDPGPSYGYTF. The chain joins TRBV11-2 to TRBJ1-2; no clear D gene. The germline CDR1 and CDR2 sequences are SGHAT and FQNNGV. The CDR3 spans 15 residues. Trimming left V 0 bases short and J 5 bases short, with 13 bases between.